The 7 T cell receptor beta chains reported below all come from one sample, sequenced in a study of T cells in Graves' hyperthyroidism and ophthalmopathy. The source material, RNA transcripts, was used to amplify TCR beta CDR3 regions. The HTBI primer set served for first-round RT-PCR of the TCR CDR3. TCRdb independently ran MiXCR on the multiplex PCR reads; one entry per CDR3 protein. The table has around 560,000 distinct CDR3 sequences, roughly a sixth seen once. Sample: blood. The receptor source for this set is a woman between 18 and 29 years old with Graves' hyperthyroidism.

This clonotype was detected ten times or more. The chain joins TRBV7-2 to TRBJ2-1, with 10 bases matching TRBD2. From germline, CDR1 is SGHTA and CDR2 FQGNSA. The length of the CDR3 is 15 residues. The J segment lost 6 bases and the V segment lost 4 bases, leaving 6 bases of the junction unmatched. The CDR3 loop is CASSWGWTSGNEQFF. CDR3 nucleotides: TGTGCCAGCAGCTGGGGATGGACTAGCGGCAATGAGCAGTTCTTC.

The chain carries TRBV7-2 and TRBJ2-1, with D possibly being TRBD2 (5 bases). Germline V gives CDR1 SGHTA, CDR2 FQGNSA. CDR3 length equals 12 residues. The germline V and J ends were trimmed by 5 bases and 15 bases, with 17 bases remaining between them. CDR3 region: CASSTHRGKWFF. Here the CDR3 DNA reads TGTGCCAGCAGCACCCACCGGGGAAAGTGGTTCTTC.

This clonotype was counted many times. The rearrangement uses TRBV3-1 and TRBJ1-2; D not resolved. The CDR3 runs to 13 residues. V shed 7 bases and J shed 5 bases, with 14 bases lying between them. Germline lookup yields CDR1 LGHDT and CDR2 YNNKEL (reference sequence). Here the CDR3 DNA reads TGTGCCAGCACCGGAGTGCAGGCATATGGCTACACCTTC. Its translation: CASTGVQAYGYTF.

This clonotype was seen a few times. V is TRBV4-3 and J is TRBJ1-2; D remains unclear. CDR1 and CDR2 (germline): LGHNA, YSLEER. The CDR3 contains 16 residues. V was clipped by 0 bases and J by 2 bases, with 13 bases between them. In DNA form, the CDR3 reads TGCGCCAGCAGCCAAGATTTGGCAGGACTAAACTATGGCTACACCTTC. Residues: CASSQDLAGLNYGYTF.

On this clonotype itself: Given a much more abundant clone one base away, this may be a read error. This chain links TRBV2 with TRBJ1-1; D call uncertain. V was clipped by 7 bases and J by 3 bases, with 21 bases between them. The CDR3 sequence is 16 residues long. In germline, CDR1 is SNHLY, CDR2 FYNNEI. The CDR3 bases are TGTGCCAGCACTAGACATGCTGGGTTGGTGGACACTGAAGCTTTCTTT. As protein: CASTRHAGLVDTEAFF.

The V gene is TRBV20-1, the J gene TRBJ2-5; D possibly uses TRBD1 or TRBD2 (5 bases each). Trimming took 5 bases from V and 5 from J, leaving 9 bases between them. This CDR3 contains 11 residues. The germline V gene has CDR1 DFQATT and CDR2 SNEGSKA (reference sequence). The CDR3 here is CSAGTPETQYF. In DNA, the CDR3 is TGCAGTGCTGGGACCCCTGAGACCCAGTACTTC.

There are many counts of this clonotype. The chain is built from TRBV12-3 or TRBV12-4 and TRBJ2-7; D is unresolved. V was cut by 2 bases and J by 5 bases, with 7 bases left in between. This CDR3 has 12 amino acids. Written as DNA, the CDR3 is TGTGCCAGCAGTTTAACGGCGAACGAGCAGTACTTC. Translating gives CASSLTANEQYF.